The next 5 T cell receptor beta chains were all read from a single sample in a study of vaccination and CD4 T cells after COVID-19. Treatment denoted: roughly nine-day PBMC culture with coronavirus spike peptide pools or control peptides (ViraFEST assay). Their antigens are not known. The Oncomine TCR Beta short-read assay generated sequence data from the DNA of cultured CD4+ T cells. TCRdb analysed the PCR reads with MiXCR anew, one entry per CDR3 protein. The sample yields around 12,000 distinct CDR3 sequences, roughly half seen once. The material sequenced was CD4+ T cells from blood, cultured in vitro. The receptors derive from a human donor who had recovered from COVID-19.

J is TRBJ1-5 and V is TRBV25-1, with TRBD1 matching 7 bases. V lost 1 base and J lost 7; bases outside the gene matches: 16. There are 18 residues in the CDR3. Germline assignment: CDR1 MGHDK and CDR2 SYGVNS. Here the CDR3 reads CASSESRWNRGRGQPQHF. CDR3 nucleotide sequence: TGTGCCAGCAGTGAATCGAGGTGGAACAGGGGAAGGGGCCAGCCCCAGCATTTT.

The chain couples TRBV20-1 to TRBJ2-3, with 8 positions matching TRBD2. There are 16 residues in the CDR3. The ends lost 1 base at V and 1 base at J; junction bases unmatched: 7. Per germline, CDR1 DFQATT and CDR2 SNEGSKA (reference sequence). This chain's CDR3 is CSARGNSGMGTDTQYF. In nucleotides, the CDR3 is TGCAGTGCTAGAGGCAATAGCGGGATGGGCACAGATACGCAGTATTTT.

V usage is TRBV7-9 and J usage is TRBJ2-7; 8 bases match TRBD2. CDR1 and CDR2 (germline): SEHNR, FQNEAQ (reference sequence). V was pared by 5 bases and J by 1 base, with 1 base of the junction left unmatched. The CDR3 length is 13 residues. The CDR3 DNA reads TGTGCCAGCAGCGCTAGCGGGTCCTACGAGCAGTACTTC. This sequence encodes CASSASGSYEQYF. The complete variable domain, with remaining parts taken from reference TRBV7-9 and TRBJ2-7, reads DTGVSQNPRHKITKRGQNVTFRCDPISEHNRLYWYRQTLGQGPEFLTYFQNEAQLEKSRLLSDRFSAERPKGSFSTLEIQRTEQGDSAMYLCASSASGSYEQYFGPGTRLTVT.

The V call is TRBV12-3 or TRBV12-4, the J call TRBJ1-1, with 7 bases aligning to TRBD1. The CDR3 extends over 15 amino acids. Losses at the gene ends were 6 bases for V and 2 bases for J; bases not matched to a gene: 9. The CDR3 loop reads CASSSPYRGNTEAFF. In DNA, the CDR3 is TGTGCCAGCAGCTCCCCTTACAGGGGAAACACTGAAGCTTTCTTT.

The chain couples TRBV4-1 to TRBJ1-6; 7 positions agree with TRBD1. The CDR3 is made up of 15 amino acids. Germline CDR1 and CDR2: MGHRA and YSYEKL. The trim removed 4 bases at V and 6 bases at J, leaving 6 bases unmatched. As DNA, the CDR3 is TGCGCCAGCAGCCGAACAGGGGACGGTAATTCACCCCTCCACTTT. Its protein is CASSRTGDGNSPLHF.